Each of the 15 T cell receptor beta chains below was sequenced from the same sample in a study of cytotoxic CD8 clonotypes in ibrutinib-treated CLL. Measured with immunoSEQ multiplex PCR; TCRdb has only the in-frame clones, and not every one. The sample yields under 150,000 clones, around 90% seen once. This sample comprised PBMCs, obtained after 12 months of ibrutinib treatment. The source of these receptors is a human donor with chronic lymphocytic leukemia.

This chain connects TRBV2 to TRBJ2-3; D not certain. The germline CDR1 and CDR2 sequences are SNHLY and FYNNEI. The V and J ends lost 2 bases and 7 bases respectively, with 13 bases between them. This CDR3 spans 14 amino acids. As DNA, the CDR3 is TGTGCCAGCAGTGAACTTTCCCAGGTGCATACGCAGTATTTT. This codes for CASSELSQVHTQYF.

The gene calls are TRBV18 and TRBJ1-3, with no clear D. The V gene's germline CDR1 is KGHSH and CDR2 LQKENI. This CDR3 comprises 14 residues. The V end lost 6 bases, the J end lost 1 base, and 10 bases lay between the germline ends. The CDR3 protein is CASSRTGSGNTIYF. The CDR3 nucleotides read TGTGCCAGCTCGCGGACTGGATCTGGAAACACCATATATTTT.

This clone was detected once. A junction boundary mismatches the germline segment, possibly from a read error. The chain uses TRBV27 and TRBJ2-1; D tentatively fits TRBD1 or TRBD2 (5 bases each). Germline V gives CDR1 MNHEY, CDR2 SMNVEV (reference sequence). The CDR3 runs 13 residues. The chain's CDR3 is CASSLKSGRGRIF. The CDR3 region has the DNA TGTGCCAGCAGTTTAAAGAGCGGAAGGGGTCGGATCTTC.

This CDR3 is CASSRARAETQYF. In DNA, the CDR3 is TGTGCCAGTAGTAGGGCCAGGGCGGAGACCCAGTACTTC. The J gene is TRBJ2-5, the V gene TRBV19, with D tentatively TRBD1 (5 bases). Germline V CDR1 and CDR2: LNHDA, SQIVND (reference sequence). The CDR3 is 13 amino acids. Trimming left V 4 bases short and J 5 bases short, with 11 bases between.

The gene calls are TRBV19 and TRBJ2-1; TRBD2 agrees at 9 bases. CDR1 LNHDA and CDR2 SQIVND come from the germline V gene (reference sequence). Unmatched junction bases numbered 12, after V lost 2 bases and J lost 7 bases. The CDR3 loop spans 17 amino acids. CDR3 in amino acids: CASSISGGRARLNEQFF. As DNA, the CDR3 is TGTGCCAGTAGTATATCTGGCGGGAGGGCCCGATTGAATGAGCAGTTCTTC.

This clone was seen a handful of times. The V call is TRBV18, the J call TRBJ1-2; TRBD1 matches 9 bases. V shed 4 bases, J shed 7 bases, and the junction held 7 bases outside the gene matches. The CDR3 has 14 residues. Germline V lookup: CDR1 KGHSH, CDR2 LQKENI. CDR3 amino acids: CASSRRDRVAGYTF. The CDR3 bases are TGTGCCAGCTCACGCCGGGACAGGGTGGCTGGCTACACCTTC.

This chain uses TRBV13 with TRBJ2-3; a possible D gene is TRBD1 (6 bases). Trimming pared 6 bases from V and 7 bases from J, leaving 17 bases between. CDR1 is PRHDT, CDR2 FYEKMQ, per germline (reference sequence). The CDR3 is made up of 14 amino acids. This CDR3 reads CASRGANVINTQYF. CDR3 nucleotides: TGTGCCAGCAGGGGGGCCAACGTAATAAATACGCAGTATTTT.

The chain links TRBV10-2 to TRBJ1-1; D ambiguous. CDR1 is WSHSY and CDR2 is SAAADI in the germline V gene. V was cut by 2 bases and J by 5 bases, with 9 bases left in between. This CDR3 spans 13 amino acids. The CDR3 here is CASSEAVGTEAFF. The DNA for the CDR3 is TGCGCCAGCAGTGAGGCCGTGGGGACTGAAGCTTTCTTT.

The rearrangement joins TRBV28 to TRBJ2-1, with 13 bases aligning to TRBD2. Germline-derived CDR1 and CDR2 are MDHEN and SYDVKM. This CDR3 has 17 amino acids. Trimming cost V 2 bases and J 7 bases; bases outside gene matches: 8. The CDR3 DNA reads as TGTGCCAGCAGTTTAAGATGGACTAGCGGGGGTTATAATGAGCAGTTCTTC. Translating gives CASSLRWTSGGYNEQFF.

This rearrangement joins TRBV27 to TRBJ2-6, with 10 bases identical to TRBD1. Unmatched junction bases numbered 17, after V lost 8 bases and J lost 13 bases. CDR3 length: 16 amino acids. Germline V gene data show CDR1 as MNHEY and CDR2 as SMNVEV (reference sequence). CDR3 amino acids: CASRLGPGTGVKVLTF. As DNA, the CDR3 is TGTGCCAGCCGCCTCGGTCCGGGGACAGGGGTTAAAGTCCTGACTTTC.

The rearrangement uses TRBV18 and TRBJ2-1; no clear D gene. Germline V gives CDR1 KGHSH, CDR2 LQKENI. V dropped 1 base and J dropped 1 base, with 2 bases sitting between them. The CDR3 runs 13 residues. The chain's CDR3 is CASSPLSYNEQFF. DNA of the CDR3: TGTGCCAGCTCACCACTTTCCTACAATGAGCAGTTCTTC. Full variable domain (rest looked up from reference TRBV18 and TRBJ2-1): NAGVMQNPRHLVRRRGQEARLRCSPMKGHSHVYWYRQLPEEGLKFMVYLQKENIIDESGMPKERFSAEFPKEGPSILRIQQVVRGDSAAYFCASSPLSYNEQFFGPGTRLTVL.

This chain connects TRBV13 to TRBJ2-2; D might be TRBD1 or TRBD2, each matching 6 bases. The CDR3 extends over 16 amino acids. V lost 4 bases, J lost 1 base, and 13 bases lay in between. Germline loops: CDR1 PRHDT, CDR2 FYEKMQ (reference sequence). The CDR3 reads CASSSYAGQNTGELFF. As DNA, the CDR3 is TGTGCCAGCAGCTCATATGCGGGACAGAACACCGGGGAGCTGTTTTTT.

This clone was recorded only once. The V call is TRBV5-1, the J call TRBJ2-5; no clear D gene. Germline-derived CDR1 and CDR2 are SGHRS and YFSETQ. The CDR3 has 13 residues. Trimming took 4 bases from V and 2 from J, leaving 9 bases between them. CDR3 sequence reads: CASSLQRQETQYF. In DNA form, the CDR3 reads TGCGCCAGCAGCCTACAGCGACAAGAGACCCAGTACTTC.

This clone was seen only once. The J gene is TRBJ2-7, the V gene TRBV7-9, with 8 nucleotides matching TRBD2. The germline V gene has CDR1 SEHNR and CDR2 FQNEAQ (reference sequence). The J segment lost 2 bases and the V segment lost 4 bases, leaving 4 bases of the junction unmatched. The CDR3 spans 14 residues. The chain's CDR3 is CASSSSGRPYEQYF. CDR3 bases: TGTGCCAGCAGCTCCAGCGGGAGACCCTACGAGCAGTACTTC.

The chain employs TRBV7-2 and TRBJ1-3; no definite D call. The CDR3 is 16 amino acids. Germline CDR1 SGHTA, CDR2 FQGNSA. V was clipped by 2 bases and J by 0 bases, with 11 bases between them. Here the CDR3 reads CASSLHPPVSGNTIYF. The CDR3 DNA reads as TGTGCCAGCAGCTTACACCCTCCGGTCTCTGGAAACACCATATATTTT.